A selection of T cell receptor beta chains follows, all from one sample in a study of blood T cell repertoires in COVID-19. Sequencing was performed with immunoSEQ multiplex PCR; in TCRdb, only in-frame clones are kept and a portion is missing. This sample has roughly 300,000 clones; approximately 92% occur once, and the top ten carry approximately 18%. Sequencing was carried out using PBMCs or T cells enriched from blood (not recorded which). The receptors were sampled from a woman aged 30 to 39 who had recovered from COVID-19. Each CDR3 is given with its conserved first and last residue. D genes are given only for firm matches. The listing skips clone size in some rows; elsewhere it reads once, few, many or a size class.

v_call	j_call	clone_size	d_call	cdr3_length	cdr3_aa	cdr3_nt
TRBV5-5	TRBJ1-5	NA	TRBD1	20	CASSFFSGTGGVDSNQPQHF	TGTGCCAGCAGCTTTTTCTCCGGGACAGGGGGCGTCGATAGCAATCAGCCCCAGCATTTT
TRBV12-3/TRBV12-4	TRBJ1-3	NA	NA	12	CASTLNGNTIYF	TGTGCCAGCACCTTAAATGGAAACACCATATATTTT
TRBV19	TRBJ2-1	NA	TRBD1	15	CASSIDRGSYNEQFF	TGTGCCAGTAGCATCGACAGGGGTTCCTACAATGAGCAGTTCTTC
TRBV19	TRBJ1-4	NA	NA	15	CASSIDQTRGEKLFF	TGTGCCAGTAGTATAGACCAAACAAGGGGTGAAAAACTGTTTTTT
TRBV5-1	TRBJ2-1	NA	TRBD2	15	CASSRTSGRPNEQFF	TGCGCCAGCAGCCGGACTAGCGGGAGGCCTAATGAGCAGTTCTTC
TRBV2	TRBJ2-5	few	TRBD2	12	CASQGLAETQYF	TGTGCCAGCCAGGGACTAGCAGAGACCCAGTACTTC
TRBV25-1	TRBJ2-3	NA	NA	13	CASSDGFTDTQYF	TGTGCCAGCAGTGACGGGTTTACAGATACGCAGTATTTT
TRBV6-5	TRBJ1-2	NA	NA	14	CASSYLSDPGGYTF	TGTGCCAGCAGTTACCTGAGCGACCCAGGGGGCTACACCTTC
TRBV27	TRBJ2-3	NA	TRBD2	14	CASSFGLGTDTQYF	TGTGCCAGCAGTTTCGGACTAGGTACAGATACGCAGTATTTT
TRBV9	TRBJ1-1	NA	NA	15	CASSPTAGGFAEAFF	TGTGCCAGCAGCCCAACGGCGGGGGGGTTCGCCGAAGCTTTCTTT
TRBV10-3	TRBJ1-1	once	TRBD1	14	CAISLGTGDTEAFF	TGTGCCATCAGTTTAGGGACAGGGGACACTGAAGCTTTCTTT
TRBV19	TRBJ2-4	NA	NA	15	CASSIGRTTKNIQYF	TGTGCCAGTAGTATAGGAAGGACAACAAAAAACATTCAGTACTTC
TRBV18	TRBJ2-7	NA	NA	14	CASSPGQGTYEQYF	TGTGCCAGCTCACCGGGGCAGGGCACCTACGAGCAGTACTTC
TRBV5-1	TRBJ2-6	once	TRBD2	18	CASSQTSGAVSGANVLTF	TGCGCCAGCAGCCAGACTAGCGGGGCTGTCTCTGGGGCCAACGTCCTGACTTTC
TRBV6-2/TRBV6-3	TRBJ2-2	NA	TRBD1	17	CASSYSGTGRSGGELFF	TGTGCCAGCAGTTACTCCGGGACAGGGCGTTCTGGCGGGGAGCTGTTTTTT
TRBV7-2	TRBJ2-5	NA	TRBD2	14	CASSSGLAQETQYF	TGTGCCAGCAGCTCCGGACTAGCCCAAGAGACCCAGTACTTC
TRBV27	TRBJ2-4	NA	NA	16	CASSLSRLKAKNIQYF	TGTGCCAGCAGTTTATCCAGGTTGAAAGCCAAAAACATTCAGTACTTC
TRBV28	TRBJ2-7	NA	TRBD1	14	CASSTTGGSYEQYF	TGTGCCAGCAGTACCACAGGGGGCAGCTACGAGCAGTACTTC
TRBV19	TRBJ1-1	NA	NA	14	CASSISGLLTEAFF	TGTGCCAGTAGTATCTCAGGACTTCTCACTGAAGCTTTCTTT
TRBV3-1/TRBV3-2	TRBJ1-6	NA	NA	15	CASRSGASYNSPLHF	TGTGCCAGCAGATCAGGGGCGTCCTATAATTCACCCCTCCACTTT
TRBV2	TRBJ2-5	NA	TRBD2	14	CASSVAGGQETQYF	TGTGCCAGCAGCGTAGCGGGGGGCCAGGAGACCCAGTACTTC
TRBV5-1	TRBJ1-6	NA	TRBD1	14	CASSRDRGNSPLHF	TGCGCCAGCAGCCGGGACAGGGGGAATTCACCCCTCCACTTT
TRBV6-5	TRBJ2-7	NA	TRBD2	13	CASLASGSYEQYF	TGTGCCAGCTTAGCTAGCGGGAGCTACGAGCAGTACTTC
TRBV10-1	TRBJ2-7	NA	TRBD1	15	CASSEGRDRGYEQYF	TGCGCCAGCAGTGAGGGCCGGGACAGGGGTTACGAGCAGTACTTC
TRBV2	TRBJ1-3	NA	NA	13	CASSEVAGNTIYF	TGTGCCAGCAGTGAAGTAGCTGGAAACACCATATATTTT
TRBV4-1	TRBJ2-1	NA	NA	16	CASSQGRDKGYNEQFF	TGCGCCAGCAGCCAAGGCCGGGACAAGGGCTACAATGAGCAGTTCTTC
TRBV7-8	TRBJ1-6	NA	NA	14	CASSLETTGSPLHF	TGTGCCAGCAGCTTAGAGACCACGGGTTCACCCCTCCACTTT
TRBV9	TRBJ1-6	NA	TRBD1	15	CASSVAGQGNSPLHF	TGTGCCAGCAGCGTAGCCGGACAGGGAAATTCACCCCTCCACTTT
TRBV3-1/TRBV3-2	TRBJ1-1	NA	TRBD1	16	CASSQEGTGTNTEAFF	TGTGCCAGCAGCCAAGAAGGGACAGGGACGAACACTGAAGCTTTCTTT
TRBV6-2/TRBV6-3	TRBJ2-3	NA	TRBD2	15	CASSSTSGGADTQYF	TGTGCCAGCAGTTCGACTAGCGGGGGGGCAGATACGCAGTATTTT
TRBV18	TRBJ2-7	NA	NA	13	CASSPPAGREQYF	TGTGCCAGCTCACCACCGGCAGGTCGCGAGCAGTACTTC
TRBV18	TRBJ2-5	NA	TRBD1	15	CASSPPGQGSETQYF	TGTGCCAGCTCTCCCCCGGGACAGGGGTCGGAGACCCAGTACTTC
TRBV18	TRBJ1-6	once	NA	15	CASSPSKGDGSPLHF	TGTGCCAGCTCACCATCCAAGGGGGATGGTTCACCCCTCCACTTT
TRBV19	TRBJ2-7	once	TRBD2	14	CASTGTSGVHEQYF	TGTGCCAGTACCGGGACTAGCGGCGTCCACGAGCAGTACTTC
TRBV2	TRBJ2-2	NA	NA	18	CASSEGTILAQNTGELFF	TGTGCCAGCAGTGAAGGGACTATACTAGCTCAGAACACCGGGGAGCTGTTTTTT
TRBV5-4	TRBJ2-7	NA	TRBD1	15	CASSLGGQGVYEQYF	TGTGCCAGCAGCTTAGGGGGACAGGGGGTATACGAGCAGTACTTC
TRBV7-2	TRBJ1-3	few	TRBD1	16	CASSLAAQGAGYTIYF	TGTGCCAGCAGCTTAGCGGCTCAGGGGGCTGGCTACACCATATATTTT
TRBV5-1	TRBJ1-6	NA	NA	15	CASSLLQGNNSPLHF	TGCGCCAGCAGCTTGCTTCAGGGTAATAATTCACCCCTCCACTTT
TRBV30	TRBJ1-2	NA	TRBD1	14	CAWNSGGSNYGYTF	TGTGCCTGGAACTCAGGGGGATCGAACTATGGCTACACCTTC
TRBV3-1/TRBV3-2	TRBJ2-7	NA	NA	11	CASSHSDEQYF	TGTGCCAGCAGCCATTCCGACGAGCAGTACTTC
TRBV24-1	TRBJ2-2	once	NA	15	CATSDPRGLPGELFF	TGTGCCACCAGTGATCCGAGGGGGTTGCCCGGGGAGCTGTTTTTT
TRBV9	TRBJ1-1	NA	TRBD1	15	CASSPNQGAHTEAFF	TGTGCCAGCAGCCCCAATCAGGGGGCGCACACTGAAGCTTTCTTT
TRBV7-9	TRBJ1-3	NA	TRBD1	12	CASSSGGDTIYF	TGTGCCAGCAGCTCAGGGGGAGACACCATATATTTT
TRBV28	TRBJ1-2	NA	NA	14	CASSRGGTNYGYTF	TGTGCCAGCAGTAGGGGGGGAACTAACTATGGCTACACCTTC
TRBV12-3/TRBV12-4	TRBJ1-2	NA	NA	13	CASSLDPGYGYTF	TGTGCCAGCAGTTTAGATCCGGGCTATGGCTACACCTTC
TRBV11-1	TRBJ2-1	once	NA	15	CASNLGDYSYNEQFF	TGTGCCAGCAACTTAGGCGACTACTCCTACAATGAGCAGTTCTTC
TRBV28	TRBJ2-7	few	NA	14	CASSSSGSKGEQYF	TGTGCCAGCAGTTCCTCGGGTAGCAAGGGGGAGCAGTACTTC
TRBV10-3	TRBJ2-3	NA	TRBD1	13	CAISDRAEDTQYF	TGTGCCATCTCGGACAGGGCGGAGGATACGCAGTATTTT
TRBV3-1/TRBV3-2	TRBJ1-6	NA	NA	14	CASSPSGWESPLHF	TGTGCCAGCAGCCCCTCAGGGTGGGAATCACCCCTCCACTTT
TRBV27	TRBJ2-1	NA	NA	13	CASIGGSTDEQFF	TGTGCCAGCATAGGCGGAAGTACCGATGAGCAGTTCTTC
TRBV9	TRBJ1-2	once	TRBD1	22	CASSVAIPMRGQGKRPNYGYTF	TGTGCCAGCAGCGTAGCTATTCCCATGAGGGGACAGGGAAAAAGACCTAACTATGGCTACACCTTC
TRBV2	TRBJ1-5	NA	NA	16	CASMSGGTDRFQPQHF	TGTGCCAGCATGAGTGGAGGGACGGATCGCTTTCAGCCCCAGCATTTT
TRBV19	TRBJ2-1	once	TRBD2	16	CASRMGTSGRGNEQFF	TGTGCCAGTAGGATGGGGACTAGCGGGAGGGGTAATGAGCAGTTCTTC